This T cell receptor (beta chain) was identified during a study of blood T cell repertoires in COVID-19. At the level of the study: Acute and convalescent COVID-19 specimens originated in the United States, Italy and Spain. From T cells, B-cell-depleted T cells, or PBMCs came the material, which was cDNA or gDNA.

Authors' analysis steps: Reference gene primer amplification yielded estimated nucleated cell counts. The assay was immunoSEQ multiplex PCR, and TCRdb's table has in-frame clones only and misses some. V, J and clone size reflect that table, while D and trimming were determined from the DNA. Among under 150,000 clones, around 84% were seen once, and the ten largest hold about 3%. The germline V gene encodes CDR1 SGDLS and CDR2 YYNGEE. The ends lost 0 bases at V and 8 bases at J; junction bases unmatched: 11. The CDR3 runs 16 residues. Sequencing was done on a sample of peripheral blood. V gene TRBV9 combines with J gene TRBJ1-2, with 9 positions matching TRBD1. The receptor was derived from a man aged 40-49 years with acute or convalescent COVID-19. DNA of the CDR3: TGTGCCAGCAGCGTAGAGGGACAGGGAGATTATCGGGGCTACACCTTC. Its protein product is CASSVEGQGDYRGYTF.